The following is a T cell receptor (beta chain) sequence with its context. These data are taken from a study of blood T cell repertoires in COVID-19. V gave up 6 bases and J gave up 6 bases; unmatched junction bases: 6. The CDR3 sequence is 13 residues long. The assay was immunoSEQ multiplex PCR, and TCRdb's table has in-frame clones only and misses some. The sample yields roughly 80,000 clones, over 65% seen once. This sequence was found in a human donor in a cohort sampled during active COVID-19. The material sequenced was peripheral blood. The chain combines TRBV12-3 or TRBV12-4 with TRBJ1-1; TRBD1 aligns across 8 bases. CDR3 nucleotide sequence: TGTGCCAGCAGAATGACAGGGGTCTCTGAAGCTTTCTTT. Protein sequence: CASRMTGVSEAFF.